This T cell receptor (beta chain) was observed in a study of blood T cell repertoires in COVID-19. Clones were read by immunoSEQ multiplex PCR, and TCRdb kept only the in-frame ones, dropping some. The table includes around 65,000 clones, roughly four fifths detected once. In its sample, this clone was seen once. Trimming took 6 bases from V and 2 from J; bases not matched to a gene: 4. The CDR3 sequence is 14 residues long. Looked up from germline, CDR1 is SNHLY and CDR2 is FYNNEI. The TCR originated in a human donor in a cohort sampled during active COVID-19. The material sequenced was peripheral blood. The chain combines TRBV2 with TRBJ2-3; 8 nucleotides match TRBD2. The CDR3 region is CASRGSGDTDTQYF. The CDR3 nucleotides are TGTGCCAGCAGGGGTAGCGGGGACACAGATACGCAGTATTTT.